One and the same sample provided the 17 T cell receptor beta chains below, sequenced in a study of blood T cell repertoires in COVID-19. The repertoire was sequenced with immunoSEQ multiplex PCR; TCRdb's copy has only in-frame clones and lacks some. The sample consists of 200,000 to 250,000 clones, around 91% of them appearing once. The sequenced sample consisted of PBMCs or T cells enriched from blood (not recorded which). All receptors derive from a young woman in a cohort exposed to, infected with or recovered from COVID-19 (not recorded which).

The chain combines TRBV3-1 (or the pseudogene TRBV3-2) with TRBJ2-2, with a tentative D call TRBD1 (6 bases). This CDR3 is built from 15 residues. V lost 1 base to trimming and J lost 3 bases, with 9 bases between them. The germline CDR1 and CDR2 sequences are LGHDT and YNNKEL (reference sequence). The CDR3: CASSQGGHDTGELFF. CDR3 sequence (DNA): TGTGCCAGCAGCCAAGGGGGGCACGACACCGGGGAGCTGTTTTTT.

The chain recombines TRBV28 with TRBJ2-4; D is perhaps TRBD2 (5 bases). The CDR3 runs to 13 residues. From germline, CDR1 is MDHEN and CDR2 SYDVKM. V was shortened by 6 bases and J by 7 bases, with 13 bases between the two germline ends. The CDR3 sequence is CASSDSGGNIQYF. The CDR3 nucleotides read TGTGCCAGCAGCGATTCTGGCGGGAACATTCAGTACTTC.

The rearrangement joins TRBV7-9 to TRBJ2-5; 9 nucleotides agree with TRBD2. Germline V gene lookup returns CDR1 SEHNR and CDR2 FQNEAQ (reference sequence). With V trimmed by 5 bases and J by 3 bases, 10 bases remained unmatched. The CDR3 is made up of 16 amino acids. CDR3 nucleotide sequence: TGTGCCAGCAGCCCACATAGCGGGAGTGAGGAAGAGACCCAGTACTTC. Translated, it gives CASSPHSGSEEETQYF.

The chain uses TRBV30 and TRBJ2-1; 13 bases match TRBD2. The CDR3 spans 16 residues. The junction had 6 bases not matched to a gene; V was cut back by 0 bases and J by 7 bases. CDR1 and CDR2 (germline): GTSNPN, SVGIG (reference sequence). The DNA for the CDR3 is TGTGCCTGGAGTGTAACGGGACTAGCGGGAATTAATGAGCAGTTCTTC. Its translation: CAWSVTGLAGINEQFF.

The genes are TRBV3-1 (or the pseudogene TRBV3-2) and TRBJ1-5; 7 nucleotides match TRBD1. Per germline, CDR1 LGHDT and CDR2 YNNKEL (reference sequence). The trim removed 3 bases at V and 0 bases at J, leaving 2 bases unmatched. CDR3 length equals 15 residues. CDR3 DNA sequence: TGTGCCAGCAGCCAGGGACAGATTAGCAATCAGCCCCAGCATTTT. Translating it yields CASSQGQISNQPQHF.

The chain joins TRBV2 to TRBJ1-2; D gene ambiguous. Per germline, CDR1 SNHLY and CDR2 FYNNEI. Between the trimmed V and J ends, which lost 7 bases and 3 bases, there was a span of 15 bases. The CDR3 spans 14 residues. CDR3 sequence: CASKQAGDYYGYTF. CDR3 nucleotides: TGTGCCAGCAAGCAGGCCGGGGATTACTATGGCTACACCTTC.

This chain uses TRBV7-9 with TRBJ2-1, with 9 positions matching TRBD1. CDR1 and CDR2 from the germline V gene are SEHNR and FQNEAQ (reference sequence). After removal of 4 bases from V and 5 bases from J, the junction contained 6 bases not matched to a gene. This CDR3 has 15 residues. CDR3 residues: CASSSGTGPDNEQFF. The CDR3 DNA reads TGTGCCAGCAGCTCGGGGACAGGGCCAGACAATGAGCAGTTCTTC.

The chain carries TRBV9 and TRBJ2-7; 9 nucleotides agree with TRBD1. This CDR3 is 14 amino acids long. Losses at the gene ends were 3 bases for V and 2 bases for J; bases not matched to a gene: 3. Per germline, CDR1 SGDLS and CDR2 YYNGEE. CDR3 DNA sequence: TGTGCCAGCAGCGGGGGGACAGGGACCTACGAGCAGTACTTC. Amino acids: CASSGGTGTYEQYF.

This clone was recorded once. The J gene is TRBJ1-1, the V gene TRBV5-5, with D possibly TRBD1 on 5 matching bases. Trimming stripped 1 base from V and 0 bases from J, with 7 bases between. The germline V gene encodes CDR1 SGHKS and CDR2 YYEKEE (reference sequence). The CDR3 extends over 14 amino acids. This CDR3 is CASSLTGVNTEAFF. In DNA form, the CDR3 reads TGTGCCAGCAGCTTGACAGGAGTGAACACTGAAGCTTTCTTT.

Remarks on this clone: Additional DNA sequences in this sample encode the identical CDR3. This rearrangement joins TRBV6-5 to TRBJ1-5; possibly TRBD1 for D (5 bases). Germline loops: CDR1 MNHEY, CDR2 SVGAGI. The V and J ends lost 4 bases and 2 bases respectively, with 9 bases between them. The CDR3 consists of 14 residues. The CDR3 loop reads CASSSGGGNQPQHF. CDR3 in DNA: TGTGCCAGCAGTTCGGGGGGAGGCAATCAGCCCCAGCATTTT.

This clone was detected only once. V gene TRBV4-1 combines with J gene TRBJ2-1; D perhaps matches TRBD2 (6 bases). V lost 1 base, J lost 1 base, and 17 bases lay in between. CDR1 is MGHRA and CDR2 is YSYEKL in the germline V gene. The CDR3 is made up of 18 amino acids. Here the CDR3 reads CASSQGGVGPRSYNEQFF. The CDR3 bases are TGCGCCAGCAGCCAAGGGGGGGTGGGACCCAGGTCCTACAATGAGCAGTTCTTC.

The CDR3 here is CASSDYRGDIQYF. The CDR3 coding sequence is TGTGCCAGCAGTGACTACAGGGGTGACATTCAGTACTTC. The chain combines TRBV6-4 with TRBJ2-4; 7 positions match TRBD1. The CDR3 runs 13 residues. V was clipped by 1 base and J by 8 bases; unmatched bases: 2. The V gene's germline CDR1 is MRHNA and CDR2 SNTAGT.

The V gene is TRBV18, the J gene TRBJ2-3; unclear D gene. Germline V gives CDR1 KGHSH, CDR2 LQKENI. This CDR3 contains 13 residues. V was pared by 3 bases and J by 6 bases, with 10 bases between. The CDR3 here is CASSPRGKDTQYF. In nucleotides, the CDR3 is TGTGCCAGCTCACCTAGAGGCAAGGATACGCAGTATTTT.

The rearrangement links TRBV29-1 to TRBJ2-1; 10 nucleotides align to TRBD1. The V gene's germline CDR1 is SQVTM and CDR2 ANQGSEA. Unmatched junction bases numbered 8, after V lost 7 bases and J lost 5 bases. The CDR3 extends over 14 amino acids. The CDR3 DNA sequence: TGCAGCGCTAACCGGGACAGGGGTAACAATGAGCAGTTCTTC. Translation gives CSANRDRGNNEQFF.

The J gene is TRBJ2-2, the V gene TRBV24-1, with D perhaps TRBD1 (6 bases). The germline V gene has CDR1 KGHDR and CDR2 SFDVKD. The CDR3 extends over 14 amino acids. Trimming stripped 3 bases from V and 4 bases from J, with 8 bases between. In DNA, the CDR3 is TGTGCCACCAGTGATAACAGGGCCACCGGGGAGCTGTTTTTT. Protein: CATSDNRATGELFF.

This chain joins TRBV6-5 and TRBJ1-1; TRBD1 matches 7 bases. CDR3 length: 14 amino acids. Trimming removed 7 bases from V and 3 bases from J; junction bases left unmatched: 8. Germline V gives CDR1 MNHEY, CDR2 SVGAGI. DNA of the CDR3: TGTGCCAGCATTCTAGACAGGGCCGACACTGAAGCTTTCTTT. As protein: CASILDRADTEAFF.

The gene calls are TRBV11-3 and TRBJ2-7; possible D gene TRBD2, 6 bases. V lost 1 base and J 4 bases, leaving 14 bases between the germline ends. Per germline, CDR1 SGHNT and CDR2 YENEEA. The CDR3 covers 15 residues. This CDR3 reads CASSLGTTRPYEQYF. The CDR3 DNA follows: TGTGCCAGCAGCTTAGGGACTACCCGGCCTTACGAGCAGTACTTC.